This T cell receptor (beta chain) was retrieved from a study of cytomegalovirus exposure and HLA in healthy donors. About the research overall: Counted in an early data release were some 81 million unique TCRs from HLA-typed donors.

V was pared by 5 bases and J by 0 bases, with 3 bases of the junction left unmatched. Germline V gene data show CDR1 as SGHKS and CDR2 as YYEKEE (reference sequence). The CDR3 is made up of 15 amino acids. In the PCR, 60 Vbeta and 13 Jbeta primers were used. Clones were sequenced by immunoSEQ multiplex PCR, and TCRdb holds only the in-frame ones, with some missing. The sample holds 120,000 or so clones, about 83% seen once. Source material: PBMCs. This receptor was identified in a middle-aged woman in good health and CMV-seropositive. The V and J genes are TRBV5-5 and TRBJ1-1; TRBD1 matches at 11 bases. The CDR3 DNA reads as TGTGCCAGCAGTTGGACAGGGGGCCTGAACACTGAAGCTTTCTTT. It yields the protein CASSWTGGLNTEAFF.